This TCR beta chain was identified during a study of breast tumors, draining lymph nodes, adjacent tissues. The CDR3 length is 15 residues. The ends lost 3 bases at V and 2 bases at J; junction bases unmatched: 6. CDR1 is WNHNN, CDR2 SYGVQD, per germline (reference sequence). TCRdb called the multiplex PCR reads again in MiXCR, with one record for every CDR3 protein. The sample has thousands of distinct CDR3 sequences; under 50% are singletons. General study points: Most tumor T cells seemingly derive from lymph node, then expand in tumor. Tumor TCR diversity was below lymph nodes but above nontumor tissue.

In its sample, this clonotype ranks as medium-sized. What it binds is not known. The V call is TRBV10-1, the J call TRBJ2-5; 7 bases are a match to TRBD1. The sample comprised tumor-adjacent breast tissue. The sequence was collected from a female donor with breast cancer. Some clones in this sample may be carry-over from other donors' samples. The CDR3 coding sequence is TGCGCCAGCAGTGACTCGGGACAGCTACAAGAGACCCAGTACTTC. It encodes CASSDSGQLQETQYF.